This TCR beta chain was obtained from a study of blood T cell repertoires in COVID-19. As for the study in general: The United States, Italy and Spain were the sources of the acute and convalescent COVID-19 samples. Sources were T cells, B-cell-depleted T cells, or PBMCs; the material itself was cDNA or gDNA.

V lost 3 bases to trimming and J lost 5 bases; unmatched junction nucleotides: 4. This CDR3 contains 13 residues. Germline lookup yields CDR1 SGDLS and CDR2 YYNGEE. TCRdb's copy holds only in-frame clones and misses some; the assay was immunoSEQ multiplex PCR. Here the sample spans approximately 90,000 clones, approximately 85% being singletons. This TCR was recovered from a human donor in a cohort sampled during active COVID-19. The source material was peripheral blood. The chain couples TRBV9 to TRBJ2-5; 7 bases fit TRBD1. The CDR3 here is CASSDDRAETQYF. Here the CDR3 DNA reads TGTGCCAGCAGCGACGACAGGGCGGAGACCCAGTACTTC.